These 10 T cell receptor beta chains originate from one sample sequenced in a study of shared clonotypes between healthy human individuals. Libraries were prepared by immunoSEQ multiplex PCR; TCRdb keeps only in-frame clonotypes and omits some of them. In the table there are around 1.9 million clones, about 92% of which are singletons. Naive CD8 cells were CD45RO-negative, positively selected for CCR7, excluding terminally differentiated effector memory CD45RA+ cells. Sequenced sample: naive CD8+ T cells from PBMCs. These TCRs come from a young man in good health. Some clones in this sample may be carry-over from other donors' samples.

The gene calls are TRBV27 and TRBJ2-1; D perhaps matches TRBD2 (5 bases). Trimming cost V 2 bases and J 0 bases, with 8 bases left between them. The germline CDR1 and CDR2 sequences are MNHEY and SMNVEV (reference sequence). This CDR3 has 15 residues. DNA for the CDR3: TGTGCCAGCAGTTTAAACGGGAACTCCTACAATGAGCAGTTCTTC. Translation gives CASSLNGNSYNEQFF.

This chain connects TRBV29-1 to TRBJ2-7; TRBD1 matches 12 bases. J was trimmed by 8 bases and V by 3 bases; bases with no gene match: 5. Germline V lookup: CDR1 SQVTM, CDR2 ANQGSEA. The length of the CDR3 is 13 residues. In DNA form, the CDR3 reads TGCAGCGTTGAGGGACAGGGGGCCTATAAGCAGTACTTC. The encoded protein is CSVEGQGAYKQYF.

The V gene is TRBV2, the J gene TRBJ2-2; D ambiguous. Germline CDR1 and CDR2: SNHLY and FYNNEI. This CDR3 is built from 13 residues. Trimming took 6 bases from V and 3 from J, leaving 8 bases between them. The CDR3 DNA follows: TGTGCCAGCAGGGGAAGCTACACCGGGGAGCTGTTTTTT. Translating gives CASRGSYTGELFF.

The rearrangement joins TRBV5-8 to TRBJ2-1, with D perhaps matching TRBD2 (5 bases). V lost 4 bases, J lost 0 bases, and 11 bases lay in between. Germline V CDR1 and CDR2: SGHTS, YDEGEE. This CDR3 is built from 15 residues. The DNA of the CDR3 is TGTGCCAGCAGCCCGGATGGAGGCTCCTACAATGAGCAGTTCTTC. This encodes CASSPDGGSYNEQFF.

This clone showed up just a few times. This CDR3 reads CASSSGLGGYTF. The CDR3 DNA sequence: TGTGCCAGCAGCTCAGGTTTAGGTGGCTACACCTTC. The rearrangement links TRBV6-5 to TRBJ1-2; D is ambiguous. Trimming stripped 6 bases from V and 7 bases from J, with 12 bases between. CDR3 size: 12 residues. CDR1 and CDR2 from the germline V gene are MNHEY and SVGAGI.

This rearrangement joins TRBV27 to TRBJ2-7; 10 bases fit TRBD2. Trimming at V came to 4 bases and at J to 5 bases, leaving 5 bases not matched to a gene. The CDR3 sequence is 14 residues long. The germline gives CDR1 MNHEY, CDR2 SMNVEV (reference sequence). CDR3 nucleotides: TGTGCCAGCAGTTCGCTAGCGGGAGCCCACGAGCAGTACTTC. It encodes CASSSLAGAHEQYF.

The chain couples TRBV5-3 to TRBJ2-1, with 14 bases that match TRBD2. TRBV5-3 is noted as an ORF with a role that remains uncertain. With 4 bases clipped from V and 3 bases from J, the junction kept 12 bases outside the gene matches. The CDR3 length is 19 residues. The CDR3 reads CARSDTGLAGDALYNEQFF. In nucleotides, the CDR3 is TGTGCCAGAAGCGACACGGGACTAGCGGGAGACGCCCTCTACAATGAGCAGTTCTTC.

The CDR3 spells CASSLPPRAGSYNEQFF. CDR3 bases: TGTGCCAGCAGTTTACCCCCCAGGGCGGGCTCCTACAATGAGCAGTTCTTC. The V gene is TRBV27, the J gene TRBJ2-1, with D tentatively TRBD1 or TRBD2 (5 bases each). V lost 2 bases and J lost 0, with 14 bases in between. Germline V CDR1 and CDR2: MNHEY, SMNVEV (reference sequence). The CDR3 contains 17 residues.

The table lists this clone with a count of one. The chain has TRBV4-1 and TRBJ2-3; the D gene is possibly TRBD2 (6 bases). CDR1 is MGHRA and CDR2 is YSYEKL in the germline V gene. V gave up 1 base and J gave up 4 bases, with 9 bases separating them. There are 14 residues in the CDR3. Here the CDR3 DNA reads TGCGCCAGCAGCCAAGGGGCGGGACCAGATACGCAGTATTTT. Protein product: CASSQGAGPDTQYF.

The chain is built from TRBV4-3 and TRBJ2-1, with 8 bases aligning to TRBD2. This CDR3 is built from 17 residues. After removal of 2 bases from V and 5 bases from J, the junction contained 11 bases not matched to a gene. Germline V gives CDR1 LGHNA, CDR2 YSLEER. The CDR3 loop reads CASSQLNGGGLDNEQFF. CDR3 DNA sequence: TGCGCCAGCAGCCAACTCAATGGCGGGGGGCTTGACAATGAGCAGTTCTTC.